The T cell receptor beta chain described here comes from a study of blood T cells in healthy people across ages. The wider study: Capture by template switching was about one barcoded beta molecule per two T cells.

V lost 0 bases, J lost 4 bases, and 9 bases lay in between. This CDR3 is 15 amino acids long. Germline V gene lookup returns CDR1 PRHDT and CDR2 FYEKMQ (reference sequence). Primed by a sample-barcoded 5' primer and a J-beta primer mix, a second PCR proceeded for about 6 to 12 cycles. TCRdb processed the 5' RACE reads anew with MiXCR; each CDR3 protein has one entry. The data hold about 940,000 distinct CDR3 sequences, with 48% observed a single time. This clonotype has only a few counts. The chain couples TRBV13 to TRBJ1-4; D uncertain. The source is a young man in good health. The sequencing input was blood. CDR3: CASSLGGRGNEKLFF. In DNA, the CDR3 is TGTGCCAGCAGCTTAGGAGGGAGAGGTAATGAAAAACTGTTTTTT. Using reference TRBV13 and TRBJ1-4 for the parts outside the CDR3, the full variable domain is AAGVIQSPRHLIKEKRETATLKCYPIPRHDTVYWYQQGPGQDPQFLISFYEKMQSDKGSIPDRFSAQQFSDYHSELNMSSLELGDSALYFCASSLGGRGNEKLFFGSGTQLSVL.